This TCR beta chain is from a study of blood T cell repertoires in COVID-19. CDR1 SSHAT and CDR2 FNYEAQ come from the germline V gene (reference sequence). The CDR3 extends over 15 amino acids. Repertoires were generated with immunoSEQ multiplex PCR, while TCRdb's copy carries only in-frame clones and drops some. The sample records fewer than 500,000 clones, around 90% being singletons. Remarks on this clone: The junction shows a germline mismatch at one end, possibly a read error.

J is TRBJ2-7 and V is TRBV7-7; 10 bases align to TRBD1. This TCR was sampled from a man between 18 and 35 years old with COVID-19, enrolled during active disease. The sample taken for sequencing was peripheral blood. CDR3 region: CASSLGTGASYEQYF. The DNA for the CDR3 is TGTGCTAGCAGCTTAGGGACAGGGGCCTCCTACGAGCAGTACTTC.